The rows below give T cell receptor beta chains drawn from one sample of a study of cytomegalovirus exposure and HLA in healthy donors. Generated by immunoSEQ multiplex PCR, the TCRdb table keeps only in-frame clones and is missing some. The sample has 150,000 or so clones. The specimen was PBMCs. These receptors came from a woman aged 45-59 years in good health and CMV-seronegative. The CDR3 runs from the conserved cysteine through the conserved F or W. The D gene is left open where the match is weak.

j_call v_call d_call cdr3_aa cdr3_nt
TRBJ2-7 TRBV6-6 . CASSYSERPYEQYF TGTGCCAGCAGTTACTCGGAGCGGCCCTACGAGCAGTACTTC
TRBJ2-2 TRBV29-1 . CSVDLTGELFF TGCAGCGTTGACCTCACCGGGGAGCTGTTTTTT
TRBJ2-6 TRBV5-1 TRBD1 CASSLLWDSSSGANVLTF TGCGCCAGCAGCTTGCTGTGGGACAGCAGCTCTGGGGCCAACGTCCTGACTTTC
TRBJ2-2 TRBV19 TRBD2 CASLSGRSTGELFF TGTGCCAGCCTTAGCGGGAGAAGCACCGGGGAGCTGTTTTTT
TRBJ2-6 TRBV7-3 TRBD1 CASSLDSGGTANVLTF TGTGCCAGCAGCTTAGATTCAGGGGGCACGGCCAACGTCCTGACTTTC
TRBJ1-6 TRBV19 . CAGRGQSNSPLHF TGTGCCGGCCGAGGACAGTCTAATTCACCCCTCCACTTT
TRBJ2-3 TRBV7-2 . CASSLFQGSSTDTQYF TGTGCCAGCAGCTTATTTCAGGGGTCCAGCACAGATACGCAGTATTTT
TRBJ2-7 TRBV28 TRBD1 CASNRPGQTYEQYF TGTGCCAGCAACCGGCCGGGACAGACCTACGAGCAGTACTTC
TRBJ2-2 TRBV25-1 . CASSQGRSGELFF TGTGCCAGCTCCCAGGGGCGGTCCGGGGAGCTGTTTTTT
TRBJ1-4 TRBV13 . CASSQREKLFF TGTGCCAGCAGCCAGAGGGAAAAACTGTTTTTT
TRBJ2-1 TRBV4-1 . CTSSQGQYNEQFF TGCACCAGCAGCCAAGGACAGTACAATGAGCAGTTCTTC
TRBJ1-4 TRBV6-1 . CASNGGTTEKLFF TGTGCCAGCAACGGGGGTACCACTGAAAAACTGTTTTTT
TRBJ2-5 TRBV18 TRBD2 CASSPLAGEGETQYF TGTGCCAGCTCACCACTAGCGGGAGAGGGTGAGACCCAGTACTTC
TRBJ2-2 TRBV6-6 . CASSYSRNTGELFF TGTGCCAGCAGTTACTCGCGGAACACCGGGGAGCTGTTTTTT
TRBJ1-2 TRBV6-1 TRBD1 CASSRSRDRTYGYTF TGTGCCAGCAGTCGCTCCCGGGACAGGACCTATGGCTACACCTTC
TRBJ2-5 TRBV7-9 . CASSPLSETQYF TGTGCCAGCAGCCCCTTATCAGAGACCCAGTACTTC
TRBJ2-5 TRBV9 . CASSPSAGPETQYF TGTGCCAGCAGCCCCTCAGCAGGGCCAGAGACCCAGTACTTC
TRBJ2-7 TRBV2 TRBD1 CASSLQGAGWDEQYF TGTGCCAGCAGCCTACAGGGGGCTGGTTGGGACGAGCAGTACTTC
TRBJ2-5 TRBV18 . CASSPPIPPQETQYF TGTGCCAGCTCACCACCCATCCCCCCCCAAGAGACCCAGTACTTC
TRBJ2-5 TRBV9 TRBD2 CASSRSGGAETQYF TGTGCCAGCAGCAGGAGCGGGGGGGCAGAGACCCAGTACTTC
TRBJ2-7 TRBV10-3 TRBD2 CAISEGGRGTYEQYF TGTGCCATCAGTGAAGGCGGGAGAGGGACCTACGAGCAGTACTTC
TRBJ2-5 TRBV11-3 TRBD2 CASSLEATGFLAGTQETQYF TGTGCCAGCAGCTTAGAAGCCACTGGGTTCCTAGCGGGGACCCAAGAGACCCAGTACTTC
TRBJ2-2 TRBV28 TRBD2 CATGGQRNTGELFF TGTGCTACGGGGGGGCAGCGGAACACCGGGGAGCTGTTTTTT
TRBJ1-3 TRBV7-2 TRBD1 CASSPGTALISGNTIYF TGTGCCAGCAGCCCCGGGACAGCCTTAATCTCTGGAAACACCATATATTTT
TRBJ1-2 TRBV5-4 . CASSYDRNYGYTF TGTGCCAGCAGCTACGACAGAAACTATGGCTACACCTTC
TRBJ2-5 TRBV4-1 . CASSQETGLGETQYF TGCGCCAGCAGCCAAGAAACAGGGCTTGGAGAGACCCAGTACTTC
TRBJ2-1 TRBV5-5 TRBD1 CASSSFDRGRYNEQFF TGTGCCAGCAGCTCCTTCGACAGGGGTCGTTACAATGAGCAGTTCTTC
TRBJ1-2 TRBV7-9 TRBD1 CARETGVGYTF TGTGCCAGGGAGACAGGGGTTGGCTACACCTTC
TRBJ1-2 TRBV28 . CASSLSGLDGYTF TGTGCCAGCAGTTTATCAGGGCTAGATGGCTACACCTTC
TRBJ1-6 TRBV19 . CASSIQAINSPLHF TGTGCCAGTAGTATACAGGCCATTAATTCACCCCTCCACTTT
TRBJ2-3 TRBV7-2 TRBD2 CASSLAGGGGTDTQYF TGTGCCAGCAGCTTAGCCGGCGGGGGGGGGACAGATACGCAGTATTTT
TRBJ2-7 TRBV6-1 . CASSEYLGAPNEQYF TGTGCCAGCAGTGAATATCTGGGGGCGCCCAACGAGCAGTACTTC
TRBJ2-7 TRBV11-1 TRBD1 CASSFGQGHEQYF TGTGCCAGCAGCTTCGGACAGGGCCACGAGCAGTACTTC
TRBJ2-7 TRBV6-6 TRBD1 CASSYPKQGAQDEQYF TGTGCCAGCAGTTACCCCAAACAGGGGGCTCAGGACGAGCAGTACTTC
TRBJ2-1 TRBV19 TRBD2 CASSATSGSFDEQFF TGTGCCAGTAGTGCGACTAGCGGGAGTTTCGATGAGCAGTTCTTC
TRBJ1-2 TRBV30 . CAWSTAPLGYTF TGTGCCTGGAGTACAGCTCCGCTCGGCTACACCTTC
TRBJ1-2 TRBV28 TRBD1 CASSKVNYPTGGPNYGYTF TGTGCCAGCAGTAAGGTCAATTATCCGACAGGGGGCCCTAACTATGGCTACACCTTC
TRBJ1-2 TRBV18 TRBD1 CASSPDRVMDYGYTF TGTGCCAGCTCACCTGACAGGGTGATGGACTATGGCTACACCTTC
TRBJ2-3 TRBV5-1 TRBD2 CATSSGRSADTQYF TGCGCCACCTCTAGCGGGAGAAGTGCAGATACGCAGTATTTT
TRBJ1-1 TRBV5-4 TRBD1 CASSSDRATEAFF TGTGCCAGCAGCTCAGACAGGGCCACTGAAGCTTTCTTT
TRBJ2-7 TRBV19 TRBD2 CASRRRGGANAYEQYF TGTGCCAGTAGACGGCGGGGGGGAGCAAACGCCTACGAGCAGTACTTC